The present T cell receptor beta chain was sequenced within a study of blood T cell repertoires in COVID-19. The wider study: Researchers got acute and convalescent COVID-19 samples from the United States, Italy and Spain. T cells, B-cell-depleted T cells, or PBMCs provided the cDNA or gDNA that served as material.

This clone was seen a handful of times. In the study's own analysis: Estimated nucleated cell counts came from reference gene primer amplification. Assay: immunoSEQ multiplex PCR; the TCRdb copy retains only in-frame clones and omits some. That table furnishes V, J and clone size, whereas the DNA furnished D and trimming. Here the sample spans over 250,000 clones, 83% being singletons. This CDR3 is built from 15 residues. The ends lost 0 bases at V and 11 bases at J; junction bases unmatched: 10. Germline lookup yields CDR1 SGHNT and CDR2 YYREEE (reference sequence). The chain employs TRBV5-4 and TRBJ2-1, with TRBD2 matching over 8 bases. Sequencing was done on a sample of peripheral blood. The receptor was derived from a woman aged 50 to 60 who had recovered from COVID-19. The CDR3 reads CASSLDGTRTLKQFF. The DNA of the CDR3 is TGTGCCAGCAGCTTGGATGGGACTAGAACCCTCAAGCAGTTCTTC.